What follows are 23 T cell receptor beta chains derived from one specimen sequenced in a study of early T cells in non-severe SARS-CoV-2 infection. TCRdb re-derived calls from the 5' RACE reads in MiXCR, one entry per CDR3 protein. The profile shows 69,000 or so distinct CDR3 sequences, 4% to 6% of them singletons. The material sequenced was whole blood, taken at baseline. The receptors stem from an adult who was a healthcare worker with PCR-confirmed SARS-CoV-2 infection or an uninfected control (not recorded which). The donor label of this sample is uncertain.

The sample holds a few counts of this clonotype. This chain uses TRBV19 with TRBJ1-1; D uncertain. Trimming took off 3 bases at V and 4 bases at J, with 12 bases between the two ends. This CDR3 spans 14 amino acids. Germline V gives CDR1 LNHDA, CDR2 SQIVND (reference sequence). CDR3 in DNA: TGTGCCAGTAGTATTTCCGCGGCTAGCACTGAAGCTTTCTTT. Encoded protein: CASSISAASTEAFF.

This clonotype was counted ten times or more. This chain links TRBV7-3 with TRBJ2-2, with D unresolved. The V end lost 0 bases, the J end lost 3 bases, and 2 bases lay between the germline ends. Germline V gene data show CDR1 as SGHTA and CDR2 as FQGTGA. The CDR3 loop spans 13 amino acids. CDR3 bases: TGTGCCAGCAGCTTAACGCACACCGGGGAGCTGTTTTTT. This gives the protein CASSLTHTGELFF.

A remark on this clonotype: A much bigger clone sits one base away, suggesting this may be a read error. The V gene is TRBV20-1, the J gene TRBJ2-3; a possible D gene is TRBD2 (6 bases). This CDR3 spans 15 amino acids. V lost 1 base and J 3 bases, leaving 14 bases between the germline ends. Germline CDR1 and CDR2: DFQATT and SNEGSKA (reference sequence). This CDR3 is CSARVGPGVTDTQYF. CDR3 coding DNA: TGCAGTGCTAGAGTCGGACCGGGGGTAACAGATACGCAGTATTTT.

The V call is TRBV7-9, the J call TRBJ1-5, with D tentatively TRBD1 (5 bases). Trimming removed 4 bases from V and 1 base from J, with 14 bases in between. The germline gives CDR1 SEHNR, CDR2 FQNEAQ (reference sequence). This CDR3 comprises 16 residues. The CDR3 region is CASSSYARDSNQPQHF. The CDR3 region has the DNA TGTGCCAGCAGCTCGTACGCCCGGGACAGCAATCAGCCCCAGCATTTT.

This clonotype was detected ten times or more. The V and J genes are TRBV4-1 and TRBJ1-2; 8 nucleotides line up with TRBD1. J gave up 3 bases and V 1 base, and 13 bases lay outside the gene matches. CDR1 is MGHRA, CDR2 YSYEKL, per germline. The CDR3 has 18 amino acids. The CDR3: CASSQVPAAGGADYGYTF. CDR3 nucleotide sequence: TGCGCCAGCAGCCAAGTCCCCGCCGCAGGGGGCGCGGACTATGGCTACACCTTC.

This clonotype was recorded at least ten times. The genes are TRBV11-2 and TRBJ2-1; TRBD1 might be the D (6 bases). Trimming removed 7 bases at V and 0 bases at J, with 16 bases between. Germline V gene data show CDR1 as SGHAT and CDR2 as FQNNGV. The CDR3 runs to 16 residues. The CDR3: CASKDQRGFSYNEQFF. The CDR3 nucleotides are TGTGCCAGCAAAGACCAGAGGGGGTTCTCCTACAATGAGCAGTTCTTC.

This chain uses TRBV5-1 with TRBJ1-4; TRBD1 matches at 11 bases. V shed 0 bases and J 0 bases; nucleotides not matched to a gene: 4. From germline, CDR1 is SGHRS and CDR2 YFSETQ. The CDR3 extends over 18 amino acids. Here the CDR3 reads CASSLVGTGGATNEKLFF. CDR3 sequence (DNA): TGCGCCAGCAGCTTGGTCGGGACAGGGGGTGCAACTAATGAAAAACTGTTTTTT. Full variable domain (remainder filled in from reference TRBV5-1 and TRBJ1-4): KAGVTQTPRYLIKTRGQQVTLSCSPISGHRSVSWYQQTPGQGLQFLFEYFSETQRNKGNFPGRFSGRQFSNSRSEMNVSTLELGDSALYLCASSLVGTGGATNEKLFFGSGTQLSVL.

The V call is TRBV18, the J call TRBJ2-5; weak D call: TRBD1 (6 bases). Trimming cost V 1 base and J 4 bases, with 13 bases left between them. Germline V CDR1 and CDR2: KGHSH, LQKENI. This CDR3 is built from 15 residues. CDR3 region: CASSPRTAPGETQYF. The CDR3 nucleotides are TGTGCCAGCTCACCACGGACAGCTCCGGGAGAGACCCAGTACTTC.

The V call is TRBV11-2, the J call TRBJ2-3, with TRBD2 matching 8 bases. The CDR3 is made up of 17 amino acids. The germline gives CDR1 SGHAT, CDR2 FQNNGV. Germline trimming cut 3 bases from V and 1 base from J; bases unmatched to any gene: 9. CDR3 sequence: CASSFYGGASRTDTQYF. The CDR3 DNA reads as TGTGCCAGCAGCTTCTACGGGGGGGCATCTCGCACAGATACGCAGTATTTT.

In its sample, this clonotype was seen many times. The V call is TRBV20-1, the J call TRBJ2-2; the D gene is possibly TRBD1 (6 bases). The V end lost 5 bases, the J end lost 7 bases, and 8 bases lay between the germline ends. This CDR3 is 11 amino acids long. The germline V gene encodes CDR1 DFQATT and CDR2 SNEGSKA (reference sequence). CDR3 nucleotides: TGCAGTGCTCGAGGGGGCGGGGAGCTGTTTTTT. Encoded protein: CSARGGGELFF.

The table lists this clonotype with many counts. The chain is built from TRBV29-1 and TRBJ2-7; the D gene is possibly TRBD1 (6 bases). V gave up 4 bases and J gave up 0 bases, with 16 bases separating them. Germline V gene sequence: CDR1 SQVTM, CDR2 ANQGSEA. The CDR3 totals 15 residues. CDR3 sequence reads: CSVAHGQLSSYEQYF. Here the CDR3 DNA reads TGCAGCGTTGCCCACGGACAGTTATCCTCCTACGAGCAGTACTTC.

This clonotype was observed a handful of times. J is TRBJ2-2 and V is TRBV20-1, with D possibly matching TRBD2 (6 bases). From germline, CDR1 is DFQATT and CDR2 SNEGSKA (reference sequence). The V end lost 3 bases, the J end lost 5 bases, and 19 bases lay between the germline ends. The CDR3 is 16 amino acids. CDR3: CSARNLATAGTGELFF. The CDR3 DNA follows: TGCAGTGCTAGGAACCTTGCCACGGCGGGGACCGGGGAGCTGTTTTTT.

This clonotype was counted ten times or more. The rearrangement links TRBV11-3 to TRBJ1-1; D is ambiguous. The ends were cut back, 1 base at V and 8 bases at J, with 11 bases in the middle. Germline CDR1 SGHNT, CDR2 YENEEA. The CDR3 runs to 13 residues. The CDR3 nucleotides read TGTGCCAGCAGCTTAGCGGGGTCAGGAGAAGCTTTCTTT. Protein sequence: CASSLAGSGEAFF.

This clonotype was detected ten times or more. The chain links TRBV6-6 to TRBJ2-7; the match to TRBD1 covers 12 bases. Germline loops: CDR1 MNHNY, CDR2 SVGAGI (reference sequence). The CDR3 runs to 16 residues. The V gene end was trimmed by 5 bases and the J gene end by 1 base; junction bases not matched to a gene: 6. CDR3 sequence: CASSIGTGGASYEQYF. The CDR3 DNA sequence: TGTGCCAGCAGTATCGGGACAGGGGGCGCTTCCTACGAGCAGTACTTC.

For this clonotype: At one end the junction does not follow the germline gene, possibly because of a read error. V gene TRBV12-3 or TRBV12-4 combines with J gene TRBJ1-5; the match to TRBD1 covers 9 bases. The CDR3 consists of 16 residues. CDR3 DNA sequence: TGCGCCAGCAGCCTGGACAGGGGAGAGGGTAATCAGCCCCAGCATTTT. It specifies CASSLDRGEGNQPQHF.

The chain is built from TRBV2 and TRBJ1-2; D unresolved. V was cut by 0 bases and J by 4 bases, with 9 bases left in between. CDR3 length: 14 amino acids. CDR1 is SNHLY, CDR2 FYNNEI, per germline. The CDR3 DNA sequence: TGTGCCAGCAGTGAAGCAGTCCGCGGCTATGGCTACACCTTC. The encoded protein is CASSEAVRGYGYTF.

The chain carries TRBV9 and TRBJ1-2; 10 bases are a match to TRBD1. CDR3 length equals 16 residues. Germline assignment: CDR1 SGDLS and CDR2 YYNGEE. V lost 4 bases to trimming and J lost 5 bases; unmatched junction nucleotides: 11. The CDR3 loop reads CASSKTWGTGAYGYTF. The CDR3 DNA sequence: TGTGCCAGCAGCAAAACCTGGGGGACAGGGGCTTATGGCTACACCTTC.

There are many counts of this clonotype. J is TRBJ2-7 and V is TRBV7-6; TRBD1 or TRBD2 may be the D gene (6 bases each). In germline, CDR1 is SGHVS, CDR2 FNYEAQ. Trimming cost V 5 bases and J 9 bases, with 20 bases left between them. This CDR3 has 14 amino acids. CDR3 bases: TGTGCCAGCAGCCAATTGTCCGGGGGCGCGATGCAGTACTTC. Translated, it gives CASSQLSGGAMQYF.

CDR3 sequence (DNA): TGTGCCAGCAGGGACTCCGGGACTATTAACAATGAGCAGTTCTTC. Translation: CASRDSGTINNEQFF. The rearrangement joins TRBV28 to TRBJ2-1; 7 nucleotides agree with TRBD2. V gave up 6 bases and J gave up 5 bases; unmatched junction bases: 10. Germline V CDR1 and CDR2: MDHEN, SYDVKM. This CDR3 comprises 15 residues.

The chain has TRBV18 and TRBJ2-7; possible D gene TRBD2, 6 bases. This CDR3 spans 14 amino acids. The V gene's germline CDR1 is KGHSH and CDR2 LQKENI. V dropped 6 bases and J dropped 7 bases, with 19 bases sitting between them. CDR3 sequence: CASSPTELGREQYF. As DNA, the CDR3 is TGTGCCAGCTCGCCAACCGAATTGGGGAGGGAGCAGTACTTC.

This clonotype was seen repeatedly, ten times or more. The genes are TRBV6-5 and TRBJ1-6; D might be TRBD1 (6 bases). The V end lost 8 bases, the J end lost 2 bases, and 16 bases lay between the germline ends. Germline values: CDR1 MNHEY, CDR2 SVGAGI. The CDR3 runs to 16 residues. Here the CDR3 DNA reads TGTGCCAGCCAACTCTCAGGGGATCCCTATAATTCACCCCTCCACTTT. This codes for CASQLSGDPYNSPLHF.

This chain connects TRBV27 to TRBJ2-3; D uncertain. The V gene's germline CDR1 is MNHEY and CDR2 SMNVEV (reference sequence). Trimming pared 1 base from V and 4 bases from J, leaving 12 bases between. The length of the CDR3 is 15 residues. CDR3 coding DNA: TGTGCCAGCAGTTTATTACAAGGCCGCCCAGATACGCAGTATTTT. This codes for CASSLLQGRPDTQYF.

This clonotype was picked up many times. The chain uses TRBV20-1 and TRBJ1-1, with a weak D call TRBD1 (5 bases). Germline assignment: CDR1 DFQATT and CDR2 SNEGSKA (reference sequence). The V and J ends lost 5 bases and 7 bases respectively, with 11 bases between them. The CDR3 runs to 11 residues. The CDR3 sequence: CSAPFGGEAFF. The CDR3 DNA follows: TGCAGTGCTCCCTTCGGGGGTGAAGCTTTCTTT.